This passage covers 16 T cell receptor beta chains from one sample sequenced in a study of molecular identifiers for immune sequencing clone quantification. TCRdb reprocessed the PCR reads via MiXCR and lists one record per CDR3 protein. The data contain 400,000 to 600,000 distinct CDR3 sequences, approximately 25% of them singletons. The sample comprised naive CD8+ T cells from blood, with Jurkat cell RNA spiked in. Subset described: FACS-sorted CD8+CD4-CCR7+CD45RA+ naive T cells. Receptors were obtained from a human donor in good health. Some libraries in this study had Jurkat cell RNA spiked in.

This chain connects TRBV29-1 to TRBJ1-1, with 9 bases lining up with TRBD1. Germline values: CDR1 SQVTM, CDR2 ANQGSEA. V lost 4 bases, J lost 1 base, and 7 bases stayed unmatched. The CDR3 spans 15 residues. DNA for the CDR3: TGCAGCGTTGGTGGGGGGGACAGGGCGAACACTGAAGCTTTCTTT. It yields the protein CSVGGGDRANTEAFF. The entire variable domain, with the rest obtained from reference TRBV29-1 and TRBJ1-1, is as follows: SAVISQKPSRDICQRGTSLTIQCQVDSQVTMMFWYRQQPGQSLTLIATANQGSEATYESGFVIDKFPISRPNLTFSTLTVSNMSPEDSSIYLCSVGGGDRANTEAFFGQGTRLTVV.

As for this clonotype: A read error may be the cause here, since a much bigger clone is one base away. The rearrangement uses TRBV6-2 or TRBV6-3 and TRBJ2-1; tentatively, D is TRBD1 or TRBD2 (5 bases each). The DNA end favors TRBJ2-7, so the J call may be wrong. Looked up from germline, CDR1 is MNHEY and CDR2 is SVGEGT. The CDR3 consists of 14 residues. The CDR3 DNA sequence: TGTGCCAGCAGTTACAAGGTTGGGGGTAATGAGCAGTACTTC. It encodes CASSYKVGGNEQYF.

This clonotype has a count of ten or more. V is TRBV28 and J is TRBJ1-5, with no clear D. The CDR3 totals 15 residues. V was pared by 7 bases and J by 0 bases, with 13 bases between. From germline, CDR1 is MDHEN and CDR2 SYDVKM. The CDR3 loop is CASMVQRYSNQPQHF. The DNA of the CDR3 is TGTGCCAGCATGGTCCAACGATATAGCAATCAGCCCCAGCATTTT.

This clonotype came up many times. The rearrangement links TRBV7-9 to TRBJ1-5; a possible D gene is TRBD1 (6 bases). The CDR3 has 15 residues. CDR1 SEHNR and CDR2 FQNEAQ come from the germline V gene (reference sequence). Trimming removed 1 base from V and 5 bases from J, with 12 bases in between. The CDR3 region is CASSLDGGADQPQHF. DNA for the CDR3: TGTGCCAGCAGCTTAGACGGGGGCGCCGATCAGCCCCAGCATTTT. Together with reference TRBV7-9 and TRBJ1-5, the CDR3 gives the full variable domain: DTGVSQNPRHKITKRGQNVTFRCDPISEHNRLYWYRQTLGQGPEFLTYFQNEAQLEKSRLLSDRFSAERPKGSFSTLEIQRTEQGDSAMYLCASSLDGGADQPQHFGDGTRLSIL.

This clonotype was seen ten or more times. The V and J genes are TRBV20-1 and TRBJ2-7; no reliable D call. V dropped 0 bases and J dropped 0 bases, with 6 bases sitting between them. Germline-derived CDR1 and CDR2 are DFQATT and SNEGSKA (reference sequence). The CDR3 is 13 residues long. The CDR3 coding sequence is TGCAGTGCTAGAGATCGGGCCTCCTACGAGCAGTACTTC. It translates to CSARDRASYEQYF.

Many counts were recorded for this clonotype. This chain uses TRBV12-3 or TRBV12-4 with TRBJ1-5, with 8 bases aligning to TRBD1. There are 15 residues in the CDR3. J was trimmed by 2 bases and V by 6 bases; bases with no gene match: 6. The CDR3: CASSQMTGGNQPQHF. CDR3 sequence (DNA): TGTGCCAGCAGCCAAATGACAGGGGGCAATCAGCCCCAGCATTTT.

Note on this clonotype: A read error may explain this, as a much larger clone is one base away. CDR3 region: CAGSPPLDNEQFF. The CDR3 region has the DNA TGTGCCGGCAGCCCACCCCTAGACAATGAGCAGTTCTTC. The chain couples TRBV5-6 to TRBJ2-1; no reliable D call. The germline gives CDR1 SGHDT, CDR2 YYEEEE. This CDR3 is built from 13 residues.

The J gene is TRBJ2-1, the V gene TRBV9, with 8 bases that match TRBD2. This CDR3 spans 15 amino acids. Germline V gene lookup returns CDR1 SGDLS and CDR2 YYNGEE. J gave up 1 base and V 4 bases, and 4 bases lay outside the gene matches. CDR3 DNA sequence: TGTGCCAGCAGCCAAGCGGGGGTATCCTACAATGAGCAGTTCTTC. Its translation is CASSQAGVSYNEQFF. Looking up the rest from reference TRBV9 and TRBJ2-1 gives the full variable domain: DSGVTQTPKHLITATGQRVTLRCSPRSGDLSVYWYQQSLDQGLQFLIQYYNGEERAKGNILERFSAQQFPDLHSELNLSSLELGDSALYFCASSQAGVSYNEQFFGPGTRLTVL.

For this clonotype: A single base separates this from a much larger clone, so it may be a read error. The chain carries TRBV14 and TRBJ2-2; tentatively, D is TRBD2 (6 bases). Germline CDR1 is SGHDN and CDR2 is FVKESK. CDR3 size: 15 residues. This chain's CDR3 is CASSQTGLLTGEPFF. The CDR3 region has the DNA TGTGCCAGCAGCCAGACGGGACTTTTGACCGGGGAGCCGTTTTTT. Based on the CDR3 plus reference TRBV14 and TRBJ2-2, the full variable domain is EAGVTQFPSHSVIEKGQTVTLRCDPISGHDNLYWYRRVMGKEIKFLLHFVKESKQDESGMPNNRFLAERTGGTYSTLKVQPAELEDSGVYFCASSQTGLLTGEPFFGEGSRLTVL.

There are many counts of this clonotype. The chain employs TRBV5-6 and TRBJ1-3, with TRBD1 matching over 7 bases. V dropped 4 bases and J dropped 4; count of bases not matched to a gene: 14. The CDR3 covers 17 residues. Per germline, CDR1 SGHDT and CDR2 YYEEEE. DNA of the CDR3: TGTGCCAGCAGCCTGGACAGGTCTGCAATAATCGGAAACACCATATATTTT. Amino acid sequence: CASSLDRSAIIGNTIYF.

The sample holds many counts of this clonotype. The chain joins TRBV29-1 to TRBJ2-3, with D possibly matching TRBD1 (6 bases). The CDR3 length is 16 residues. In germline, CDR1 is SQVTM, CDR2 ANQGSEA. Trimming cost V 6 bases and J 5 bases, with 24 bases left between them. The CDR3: CSVVTLRQAAGDTQYF. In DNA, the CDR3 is TGCAGCGTGGTAACTTTAAGACAGGCCGCCGGAGATACGCAGTATTTT.

CDR3 region: CASSEAFRGGVDTEAFF. CDR3 DNA sequence: TGTGCCAGCAGTGAAGCCTTCAGGGGTGGGGTGGACACTGAAGCTTTCTTT. The chain couples TRBV2 to TRBJ1-1; TRBD1 might be the D (6 bases). Between the trimmed V and J ends, which lost 0 bases and 3 bases, there was a span of 17 bases. This CDR3 is built from 17 residues. CDR1 is SNHLY, CDR2 FYNNEI, per germline.

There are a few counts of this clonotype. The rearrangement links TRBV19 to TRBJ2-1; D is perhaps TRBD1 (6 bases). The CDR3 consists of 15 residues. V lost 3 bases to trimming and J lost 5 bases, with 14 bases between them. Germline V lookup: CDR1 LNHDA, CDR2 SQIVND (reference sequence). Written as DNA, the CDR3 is TGTGCCAGTAGTATTGGGACAAGAACCGACAATGAGCAGTTCTTC. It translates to CASSIGTRTDNEQFF.

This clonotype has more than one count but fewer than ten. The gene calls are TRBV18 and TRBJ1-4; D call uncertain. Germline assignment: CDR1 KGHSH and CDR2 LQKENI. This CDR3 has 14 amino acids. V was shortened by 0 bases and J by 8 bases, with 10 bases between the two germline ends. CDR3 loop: CASSPPPEREKLFF. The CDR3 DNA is TGTGCCAGCTCACCACCCCCGGAGAGGGAAAAACTGTTTTTT. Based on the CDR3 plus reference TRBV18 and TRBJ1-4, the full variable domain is NAGVMQNPRHLVRRRGQEARLRCSPMKGHSHVYWYRQLPEEGLKFMVYLQKENIIDESGMPKERFSAEFPKEGPSILRIQQVVRGDSAAYFCASSPPPEREKLFFGSGTQLSVL.

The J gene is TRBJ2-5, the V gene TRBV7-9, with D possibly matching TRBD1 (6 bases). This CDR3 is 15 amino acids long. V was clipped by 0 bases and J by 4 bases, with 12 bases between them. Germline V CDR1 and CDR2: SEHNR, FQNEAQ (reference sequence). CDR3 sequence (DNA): TGTGCCAGCAGCTTAGCGGGACAATTTGGAGAGACCCAGTACTTC. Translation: CASSLAGQFGETQYF.

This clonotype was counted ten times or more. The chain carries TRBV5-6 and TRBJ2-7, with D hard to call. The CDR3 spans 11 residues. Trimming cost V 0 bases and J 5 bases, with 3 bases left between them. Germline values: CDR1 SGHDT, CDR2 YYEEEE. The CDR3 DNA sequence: TGTGCCAGCAGCTTGGCGGACGAGCAGTACTTC. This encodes CASSLADEQYF.